These T cell receptor beta chains were read from a single sample in a study of radiation and T cells in renal cell carcinoma. The table came from immunoSEQ multiplex PCR; TCRdb's copy has only in-frame clones and leaves some out. The sample includes about 22,000 clones, around 47% seen only once; the top ten take 16%. The material was tumor tissue, obtained from a patient whose treatment included radiotherapy and nephrectomy. The receptors were sampled from a woman aged 45 to 65 with renal cell carcinoma. CDR3s include the opening cysteine and the closing phenylalanine or tryptophan. The D gene is left open where the match is weak.

v_gene,d_gene,j_gene,len,CDR3aa
TRBV30,-,TRBJ1-5,13,CAWSVQENQPQHF
TRBV30,TRBD1,TRBJ1-2,13,CAWSRQGAGGYTF
TRBV4-3,-,TRBJ1-5,15,CASSQDRVGNQPQHF
TRBV6-6,-,TRBJ1-1,16,CASSFALRGTSAEAFF
TRBV19,-,TRBJ1-6,14,CASSRTGYNSPLHF
TRBV9,-,TRBJ2-7,15,CASSPPGTPSYEQYF
TRBV12-5,TRBD2,TRBJ2-3,18,CASGLVRRTSGTTDTQYF
TRBV7-8,TRBD1,TRBJ2-7,15,CASSSTDRWPYEQYF
TRBV19,TRBD1,TRBJ2-7,14,CASSSRTGFNEQYF
TRBV5-4,-,TRBJ2-6,16,CASSQDWISGANVLTF
TRBV4-1,-,TRBJ1-1,14,CASSRTGPGTEAFF
TRBV13,-,TRBJ1-1,14,CASSPGEGDTEAFF
TRBV9,-,TRBJ1-2,14,CASNLGESTYGYTF
TRBV10-3,-,TRBJ1-3,12,CAMTTGTDTIYF
TRBV7-7,-,TRBJ2-1,14,CASSFSQGGNEQFF
TRBV15,TRBD2,TRBJ2-1,16,CATSRRLSSGYNEQFF
TRBV7-2,TRBD1,TRBJ1-2,15,CASSPTTGIGYGYTF
TRBV6-5,TRBD1,TRBJ1-1,14,CASSRTGAITEAFF
TRBV5-6,-,TRBJ2-1,14,CASTFRPRYNEQFF
TRBV7-8,TRBD2,TRBJ2-1,15,CASSLRLAGYNEQFF
TRBV29-1,TRBD2,TRBJ2-7,13,CSVIASGGYEQYF
TRBV9,-,TRBJ1-2,12,CASSVVGYGYTF
TRBV4-1,-,TRBJ2-7,15,CASSHPGLNTYEQYF
TRBV28,-,TRBJ1-2,12,CASTRSPYGYTF
TRBV6-6,-,TRBJ2-3,13,CASSGPTSDTQYF
TRBV5-4,-,TRBJ1-2,15,CASSLGPSRSERYTF
TRBV6-1,-,TRBJ1-2,15,CASSEAIGIYYGYTF
TRBV2,-,TRBJ1-4,15,CASRRDTATNEKLFF
TRBV11-2,-,TRBJ2-7,15,CASSLHGQVAYEQYF
TRBV7-9,TRBD1,TRBJ2-7,16,CASSLVAGTGSIPQYF
TRBV6-1,-,TRBJ1-2,14,CASNEDGANYGYTF
TRBV5-1,-,TRBJ1-6,15,CASSLTVQGDSPLHF
TRBV7-9,-,TRBJ2-1,14,CASSGDFSYNEQFF